The entry below gives a single T cell receptor (beta chain) sequence along with its context. This record comes from a study of blood T cell repertoires in COVID-19. Some clones are missing from TCRdb's copy, which holds only in-frame ones; the method was immunoSEQ multiplex PCR. The table includes 250,000 to 350,000 clones, around 91% detected once. This CDR3 has 17 residues. V lost 0 bases, J lost 5 bases, and 12 bases stayed unmatched. Germline lookup yields CDR1 LGHNA and CDR2 YSLEER. The sequence came from a woman aged 60-75 years with acute or convalescent COVID-19. Specimen: peripheral blood. This sequence joins TRBV4-3 and TRBJ2-5; 7 nucleotides line up with TRBD1. The CDR3: CASSQDPPVTGTETQYF. CDR3 nucleotides: TGCGCCAGCAGCCAAGACCCCCCCGTGACAGGGACCGAGACCCAGTACTTC.